A single sample is the source of the 5 T cell receptor beta chains below, sequenced in a study of cytomegalovirus exposure and HLA in healthy donors. The PCR ran on 60 Vbeta and 13 Jbeta primers. Measured with immunoSEQ multiplex PCR; TCRdb has only the in-frame clones, and not every one. The data show fewer than 150,000 clones, 60% to 85% seen once. Sequencing was carried out using PBMCs. Receptors were obtained from a man between 40 and 49 years old in good health and CMV-seropositive.

This clone was seen only once. CDR3 residues: CAAGPQYF. In nucleotides, the CDR3 is TGTGCCGCAGGTCCCCAGTACTTC. The chain recombines TRBV27 with TRBJ2-7, with D unresolved. The length of the CDR3 is 8 residues. The germline CDR1 and CDR2 sequences are MNHEY and SMNVEV (reference sequence). V lost 11 bases and J lost 10, with 9 bases in between.

The gene calls are TRBV2 and TRBJ2-5; TRBD2 matches at 7 bases. This CDR3 is 14 amino acids long. V lost 7 bases, J lost 2 bases, and 7 bases stayed unmatched. CDR1 and CDR2 from the germline V gene are SNHLY and FYNNEI. In DNA, the CDR3 is TGTGCCAGCATTTCGGCGGGGGTACAAGAGACCCAGTACTTC. Translating it yields CASISAGVQETQYF.

The rearrangement joins TRBV7-2 to TRBJ2-7; weak D call: TRBD2 (5 bases). The CDR3 totals 15 residues. Trimming cost V 0 bases and J 5 bases, with 14 bases left between them. Germline V gives CDR1 SGHTA, CDR2 FQGNSA. CDR3 sequence reads: CASSLAGVASDEQYF. The CDR3 bases are TGTGCCAGCAGCTTAGCCGGGGTTGCGTCGGACGAGCAGTACTTC.

The chain links TRBV19 to TRBJ1-2; maybe TRBD1 (6 bases). Trimming took off 1 base at V and 6 bases at J, with 15 bases between the two ends. In germline, CDR1 is LNHDA, CDR2 SQIVND (reference sequence). CDR3 length equals 15 residues. CDR3 sequence: CASSIARGARDGYTF. CDR3 in DNA: TGTGCCAGTAGTATAGCCAGGGGCGCCCGTGATGGCTACACCTTC.

Only one count was recorded for this clone. J is TRBJ2-7 and V is TRBV19; 9 nucleotides match TRBD1. J gave up 7 bases and V 3 bases, and 4 bases lay outside the gene matches. The V gene's germline CDR1 is LNHDA and CDR2 SQIVND (reference sequence). The length of the CDR3 is 13 residues. Here the CDR3 DNA reads TGTGCCAGTAGTATGGCGACAGGGGGTGAGCAGTACTTC. Translated: CASSMATGGEQYF. Based on the CDR3 plus reference TRBV19 and TRBJ2-7, the full variable domain is DGGITQSPKYLFRKEGQNVTLSCEQNLNHDAMYWYRQDPGQGLRLIYYSQIVNDFQKGDIAEGYSVSREKKESFPLTVTSAQKNPTAFYLCASSMATGGEQYFGPGTRLTVT.